The T cell receptor beta chain described here comes from a study of human T cells and chemical hapten exposure. The time point: patch test 3, about 24 weeks after DPC sensitization. The treatment denotes: therapeutic diphenylcyclopropenone sensitization with weekly scalp DPC. Every patch test was put on after a blood sample was taken. TCRdb itself ran the RACE reads through MiXCR, one entry per CDR3 protein. Seen here are under 200,000 distinct CDR3 sequences, 25% to 35% observed once, and the top ten hold 2.1%. With 3 bases removed from V and 5 bases from J, the gap between germline ends came to 8 bases. The length of the CDR3 is 13 residues.

The TCR sequence derives from a woman younger than 30 with alopecia areata. Some clones in this sample may be carry-over from other donors' samples. Sequencing used whole blood, obtained in connection with sensitization to the hapten diphenylcyclopropenone (DPC). The chain is built from TRBV12-3 or TRBV12-4 and TRBJ2-1; D is undetermined. The CDR3 protein is CASSLRSDNEQFF. CDR3 nucleotides: TGTGCCAGCAGTTTGAGGAGCGACAATGAGCAGTTCTTC.